This T cell receptor (beta chain) emerged from a study of blood T cell repertoires in COVID-19. Study-level information: Collection of acute and convalescent COVID-19 samples took place in the United States, Italy and Spain. T cells, B-cell-depleted T cells, or PBMCs provided the cDNA or gDNA that served as material.

Authors' data handling: The authors estimated nucleated cell counts from reference gene primer amplification. Assay used: immunoSEQ multiplex PCR; TCRdb lists only in-frame clones, some missing. D and trimming come from the DNA, and the V and J calls and clone size come from that table. The sample includes roughly 190,000 clones, roughly 80% of them seen just once. This receptor was identified in a woman between 45 and 60 years old with acute or convalescent COVID-19. The specimen sequenced was peripheral blood.

CDR3 in amino acids: CASTGATAGNQPQHF. DNA of the CDR3: TGTGCCAGTACGGGCGCTACAGCGGGGAATCAGCCCCAGCATTTT. V gene TRBV19 combines with J gene TRBJ1-5; D is undetermined. This CDR3 is 15 amino acids long. Trimming removed 7 bases at V and 4 bases at J, with 17 bases between. Germline V gene lookup returns CDR1 LNHDA and CDR2 SQIVND (reference sequence).